This paragraph reports one T cell receptor (beta chain). Its antigen is not known. This record comes from a study of beta chain features in type 1 diabetes. Turning to the study itself: Cells sorted and examined across all samples totaled roughly 98 million. Overall study results and limits: Significant though moderate, a shortening of TCRB CDR3s appeared in all four CD4+ subsets of Type 1 diabetes patients.

Every bit of the isolated RNA underwent reverse transcription, so sequencing read expressed TCRB transcripts. Libraries were prepared by immunoSEQ multiplex PCR; TCRdb keeps only in-frame clonotypes and omits some of them. This sample has about 120,000 clones; around 15% occur once, and the top ten carry about 2.1%. Germline loops: CDR1 SGHAT, CDR2 FQNNGV. The CDR3 loop spans 16 amino acids. Trimming at V came to 3 bases and at J to 5 bases, leaving 7 bases not matched to a gene. The rearrangement joins TRBV11-2 to TRBJ2-5, with TRBD2 identical over 12 bases. Sequenced: central memory CD4+ T cells from blood. The origin of this receptor is a man between 25 and 39 years old with type 1 diabetes. The CDR3 loop is CASSFRLAGEYETQYF. In nucleotides, the CDR3 is TGTGCCAGCAGCTTCAGACTAGCGGGGGAATATGAGACCCAGTACTTC.